Below are 26 T cell receptor beta chains sequenced from a single sample in a study of radiotherapy plus CTLA-4 blockade in lung cancer. TCRdb keeps only in-frame clones here, not all; method: immunoSEQ multiplex PCR. Of 75,000 to 100,000 clones detected, 82% appear once; the ten largest clones hold nearly 3.5%. The sample was peripheral blood, taken from a patient treated with radiotherapy plus ipilimumab. These receptors were collected from a human donor with non-small cell lung cancer who had a partial response to radiotherapy plus ipilimumab.

This clone was picked up a small number of times. The chain recombines TRBV30 with TRBJ1-5; 8 positions agree with TRBD1. With 0 bases clipped from V and 1 base from J, the junction kept 2 bases outside the gene matches. CDR3 length: 15 amino acids. The V gene's germline CDR1 is GTSNPN and CDR2 SVGIG (reference sequence). As DNA, the CDR3 is TGTGCCTGGAGTGTCAGGGGGCAGAGCAATCAGCCCCAGCATTTT. It is translated as CAWSVRGQSNQPQHF.

This clone appeared once. The V call is TRBV18, the J call TRBJ2-1; D is uncertain. Trimming removed 5 bases at V and 4 bases at J, with 9 bases between. The length of the CDR3 is 13 residues. Germline CDR1 KGHSH, CDR2 LQKENI. Here the CDR3 reads CASSGNRYNEQFF. The CDR3 DNA reads TGTGCCAGCTCAGGCAACCGATACAATGAGCAGTTCTTC.

This clone was detected only once. The chain is built from TRBV27 and TRBJ2-7; 13 bases line up with TRBD2. With 6 bases clipped from V and 2 bases from J, the junction kept 7 bases outside the gene matches. Germline assignment: CDR1 MNHEY and CDR2 SMNVEV (reference sequence). CDR3 size: 16 residues. The CDR3 region is CASRRGLAGTTYEQYF. The DNA for the CDR3 is TGTGCCAGCAGACGGGGACTAGCGGGAACAACCTACGAGCAGTACTTC.

This clone was picked up one time. The chain carries TRBV9 and TRBJ2-7; 10 nucleotides align to TRBD2. The CDR3 contains 15 residues. Losses at the gene ends were 4 bases for V and 3 bases for J; bases not matched to a gene: 7. CDR1 SGDLS and CDR2 YYNGEE come from the germline V gene. CDR3 bases: TGTGCCAGCAGCCTCGGGACTAGCGACTTCTACGAGCAGTACTTC. Protein product: CASSLGTSDFYEQYF.

This chain joins TRBV7-5 and TRBJ2-1; no DNA check was done on the table's D call, TRBD2. TRBV7-5 is a pseudogene segment. The CDR3 spans 14 residues. CDR3 loop: CVRSLEQRSNEQFF. CDR3 DNA: TGTGTCAGAAGCTTAGAGCAAAGGAGCAATGAGCAGTTCTTC.

The chain joins TRBV28 to TRBJ2-1; tentatively, D is TRBD1 (5 bases). V was trimmed by 8 bases and J by 4 bases, leaving 15 bases between them. CDR3 length: 14 residues. Per germline, CDR1 MDHEN and CDR2 SYDVKM. The CDR3 DNA sequence: TGTGCCAGCGGAACTACCGACAGATACAATGAGCAGTTCTTC. Translation: CASGTTDRYNEQFF.

The chain joins TRBV6-1 to TRBJ2-7; TRBD2 matches at 10 bases. V was pared by 8 bases and J by 6 bases, with 7 bases of the junction left unmatched. The CDR3 sequence is 13 residues long. Germline V gene data show CDR1 as MNHNS and CDR2 as SASEGT. CDR3 region: CASAVAGGTEQYF. In DNA form, the CDR3 reads TGTGCCAGCGCAGTAGCGGGGGGCACCGAGCAGTACTTC.

This chain uses TRBV27 with TRBJ2-1; 11 bases match TRBD2. Germline loops: CDR1 MNHEY, CDR2 SMNVEV (reference sequence). V dropped 6 bases and J dropped 8; count of bases not matched to a gene: 15. The CDR3 runs 17 residues. The DNA of the CDR3 is TGTGCCAGCAGCCCACCTCCAGGACTAGCGGGTGCCCATGAGCAGTTCTTC. It encodes CASSPPPGLAGAHEQFF.

The chain couples TRBV6-4 to TRBJ2-4; the match to TRBD2 covers 7 bases. The trim removed 4 bases at V and 3 bases at J, leaving 6 bases unmatched. CDR1 and CDR2 (germline): MRHNA, SNTAGT. CDR3 size: 15 residues. The CDR3 nucleotides read TGTGCCAGCAGTGCTGACTCTAGCGGCAAAAACATTCAGTACTTC. Protein: CASSADSSGKNIQYF.

Here the CDR3 DNA reads TGTGCCAGCAGCCAAGACGGTACCTATGGCTACACCTTC. Translating it yields CASSQDGTYGYTF. The chain recombines TRBV14 with TRBJ1-2; D uncertain. Trimming cost V 0 bases and J 4 bases, with 6 bases left between them. The CDR3 length is 13 residues. Germline CDR1 is SGHDN and CDR2 is FVKESK.

This rearrangement joins TRBV11-2 to TRBJ2-1, with 8 bases fitting TRBD2. V lost 7 bases and J lost 2; bases outside the gene matches: 7. There are 15 residues in the CDR3. CDR1 is SGHAT and CDR2 is FQNNGV in the germline V gene. The CDR3 protein is CASTPGTRAYNEQFF. CDR3 DNA sequence: TGTGCCAGCACCCCCGGGACTAGGGCCTACAATGAGCAGTTCTTC.

This clone was counted once. The CDR3: CASSLMYSGELFF. In DNA, the CDR3 is TGTGCCAGCAGCTTAATGTATAGTGGGGAGCTGTTTTTT. This chain uses TRBV7-8 with TRBJ2-2, with D hard to call. V lost 2 bases and J lost 8, with 9 bases in between. Per germline, CDR1 SGHVS and CDR2 FQNEAQ. The CDR3 totals 13 residues.

This CDR3 reads CASSAGEKTKNIQYF. CDR3 nucleotides: TGCGCCAGTAGCGCAGGGGAGAAGACCAAAAACATTCAGTACTTC. V is TRBV10-1 and J is TRBJ2-4; TRBD1 is a possible D gene (6 bases). CDR3 length: 15 amino acids. The V end lost 9 bases, the J end lost 2 bases, and 17 bases lay between the germline ends. Germline CDR1 reads WNHNN; CDR2 reads SYGVQD (reference sequence).

CDR3 residues: CASSFSGSGRRNEQFF. The CDR3 bases are TGTGCCAGCAGCTTCTCAGGGAGCGGGAGACGCAATGAGCAGTTCTTC. The chain is built from TRBV7-8 and TRBJ2-1, with TRBD2 matching over 8 bases. Germline values: CDR1 SGHVS, CDR2 FQNEAQ. This CDR3 has 16 residues. Germline trimming cut 3 bases from V and 6 bases from J; bases unmatched to any gene: 10.

The chain employs TRBV6-6 and TRBJ1-3; D is undetermined. The CDR3 sequence is 12 residues long. Germline CDR1 reads MNHNY; CDR2 reads SVGAGI (reference sequence). Trimming cost V 5 bases and J 4 bases, with 6 bases left between them. CDR3: CASSGLGNTIYF. In DNA, the CDR3 is TGTGCCAGCAGTGGGCTCGGAAACACCATATATTTT.

This sequence joins TRBV9 and TRBJ2-2; 11 bases match TRBD2. Per the germline V gene, CDR1 is SGDLS and CDR2 is YYNGEE. The CDR3 loop spans 18 amino acids. V trimming: 2 bases; J trimming: 3 bases; junction bases outside the gene matches: 9. The CDR3 loop reads CASSVTLLAGVDTGELFF. DNA of the CDR3: TGTGCCAGCAGCGTGACTCTACTAGCGGGAGTAGACACCGGGGAGCTGTTTTTT.

This clone has only one observation. This chain links TRBV28 with TRBJ1-5; D is ambiguous. CDR1 MDHEN and CDR2 SYDVKM come from the germline V gene. This CDR3 region has 16 residues. V was pared by 2 bases and J by 0 bases, with 11 bases between. Written as DNA, the CDR3 is TGTGCCAGCAGTTTAGAGGAAGGAGTTAGCAATCAGCCCCAGCATTTT. Translation gives CASSLEEGVSNQPQHF.

The chain is built from TRBV2 and TRBJ1-3; 9 nucleotides agree with TRBD1. There are 15 residues in the CDR3. The V segment lost 7 bases and the J segment 0 bases; nucleotides outside the gene matches: 4. Germline CDR1 is SNHLY and CDR2 is FYNNEI. The CDR3 loop is CASTGQGYSGNTIYF. CDR3 nucleotide sequence: TGTGCCAGCACCGGACAGGGGTACTCTGGAAACACCATATATTTT.

This clone appeared a single time. This chain links TRBV2 with TRBJ2-7; possibly TRBD1 for D (6 bases). The CDR3 has 12 amino acids. CDR1 is SNHLY, CDR2 FYNNEI, per germline. V lost 6 bases and J 7 bases, leaving 13 bases between the germline ends. CDR3 residues: CASRIPRGEQYF. The CDR3 nucleotides are TGTGCCAGCAGGATACCGAGGGGGGAGCAGTACTTC.

This clone was found a few times. The J gene is TRBJ2-1, the V gene TRBV21-1; the DNA was not compared with TRBD2, the D call given in the table. TRBV21-1 is annotated as a pseudogene. This CDR3 has 16 residues. In nucleotides, the CDR3 is TGTGCCAGCAGCTCCTGCCGGGGGAGCTCCTACAATGAGCAGTTCTTC. This translates into CASSSCRGSSYNEQFF.

This clone was seen once. V usage is TRBV5-1 and J usage is TRBJ2-3, with 9 bases fitting TRBD1. The CDR3 has 17 amino acids. The germline gives CDR1 SGHRS, CDR2 YFSETQ. Trimming removed 0 bases from V and 3 bases from J; junction bases left unmatched: 8. The CDR3 DNA reads TGCGCCAGCAGCTTGGCCAACAGGGGGCCGGAAACAGATACGCAGTATTTT. Residues: CASSLANRGPETDTQYF.

V is TRBV29-1 and J is TRBJ2-5; TRBD1 might be the D (6 bases). From germline, CDR1 is SQVTM and CDR2 ANQGSEA. Trimming shortened V by 4 bases and J by 4 bases, and 13 bases separated the two germline ends. The CDR3 is made up of 13 amino acids. DNA of the CDR3: TGCAGCGTTGTAAGGACAGAACTAGAGACCCAGTACTTC. Translating it yields CSVVRTELETQYF.

This clone was counted a few times. This chain joins TRBV19 and TRBJ1-2; TRBD1 aligns across 7 bases. The CDR3 extends over 14 amino acids. Germline-derived CDR1 and CDR2 are LNHDA and SQIVND (reference sequence). The V gene end was trimmed by 8 bases and the J gene end by 5 bases; junction bases not matched to a gene: 11. CDR3: CASGYRQGVYGYTF. As DNA, the CDR3 is TGTGCCAGTGGATACAGGCAGGGGGTTTATGGCTACACCTTC.

The rearrangement links TRBV30 to TRBJ1-5, with D perhaps matching TRBD1 (6 bases). The length of the CDR3 is 14 residues. Germline assignment: CDR1 GTSNPN and CDR2 SVGIG (reference sequence). The ends were cut back, 1 base at V and 4 bases at J, with 11 bases in the middle. The CDR3 loop reads CAWSGGQSNQPQHF. The CDR3, as DNA: TGTGCCTGGAGTGGTGGACAGAGTAATCAGCCCCAGCATTTT.

The chain is built from TRBV7-3 and TRBJ2-7, with TRBD2 identical over 10 bases. Germline CDR1 and CDR2: SGHTA and FQGTGA. The CDR3 spans 15 residues. Trimming removed 1 base from V and 5 bases from J; junction bases left unmatched: 5. Here the CDR3 reads CASSLSLAGVNEQYF. CDR3 nucleotides: TGTGCCAGCAGCTTAAGTCTAGCGGGAGTTAACGAGCAGTACTTC.

This sequence joins TRBV27 and TRBJ2-1, with 11 positions matching TRBD2. Germline CDR1 MNHEY, CDR2 SMNVEV (reference sequence). This CDR3 comprises 17 residues. With 4 bases clipped from V and 2 bases from J, the junction kept 7 bases outside the gene matches. CDR3 nucleotide sequence: TGTGCCAGCAGTTCGACTAGCGGGACGGTACCCTACAATGAGCAGTTCTTC. Its translation: CASSSTSGTVPYNEQFF.